The T cell receptor beta chain under discussion was sequenced for a study of metastatic and nonmetastatic thyroid tumors. Study-level background: Repertoire comparisons spanned blood and tumor or nodule tissue from malignant and benign thyroid patients. Study-wide points: When malignant thyroid tumors were compared with benign nodules, TCR beta diversity was reportedly significantly higher in the malignant tumors. This held in both blood and tumor samples.

This clone is termed medium-sized (0.01 to 0.1%). The antigen is not known. Authors' data handling: A papillary thyroid cancer distant-metastasis classifier was built from CDR3 differences across clinicopathological groups. Through MiXCR, TCRdb re-clonotyped the PCR reads. The V and J calls reflect TCRdb's pipeline rather than the authors' work. The sample includes approximately 16,000 clones, approximately 19% of them seen just once. The entire patient cohort was treatment-naive prior to thyroid surgery. V was pared by 3 bases and J by 4 bases, with 10 bases of the junction left unmatched. The CDR3 is 16 residues long. Germline values: CDR1 DFQATT, CDR2 SNEGSKA (reference sequence).

The chain is built from TRBV20-1 and TRBJ2-3, with 10 bases identical to TRBD2. The sequence was obtained from a female donor with papillary thyroid cancer or a benign thyroid nodule (not recorded which). Some clones in this sample may be carry-over from other donors' samples. The sample was blood. CDR3 residues: CSASPPAGGLSDTQYF. Written as DNA, the CDR3 is TGCAGTGCTAGCCCGCCAGCGGGAGGGCTGTCAGATACGCAGTATTTT.